The entry below gives a single TCR beta chain sequence along with its context. This sample was included in a study of CD4 T cell repertoires in COVID-19. Turning to the study itself: Other coronavirus spike proteins restimulated relabeled CFSE-low cells expanded with IL-2 for over 8 days.

The memory T cells were sequenced right after ex vivo isolation, without culture. CDR1 is SGHRS, CDR2 YFSETQ, per germline. J was trimmed by 2 bases and V by 7 bases; bases with no gene match: 7. This CDR3 has 14 amino acids. TCRdb's copy holds only in-frame clones and misses some; the assay was immunoSEQ multiplex PCR. The sample contains about 22,000 clones, about nine tenths of which appear only once. The genes are TRBV5-1 and TRBJ1-2, with 8 bases matching TRBD1. Sequences were derived from central memory CD4+ T cells from blood, sampled before the COVID-19 pandemic. This clonotype was obtained from a human donor who had COVID-19. This chain's CDR3 is CASRATGGNYGYTF. DNA for the CDR3: TGCGCCAGCCGCGCCACAGGGGGGAACTATGGCTACACCTTC.